These 32 T cell receptor beta chains share one sample of origin, sequenced in a study of CD8+ T cells in alopecia areata. The authors extracted RNA and reverse transcribed it into cDNA as the sequencing template. Profiled with immunoSEQ multiplex PCR; TCRdb holds only in-frame clones, not every one. The sample holds 250,000 or so clones, around two thirds seen once. Specimen: CD4+ T cells sorted from blood, collected at week 0. The receptors derive from a human donor with alopecia areata.

The chain has TRBV4-1 and TRBJ2-3, with D unclear. CDR1 and CDR2 (germline): MGHRA, YSYEKL. There are 14 residues in the CDR3. V was shortened by 0 bases and J by 0 bases, with 4 bases between the two germline ends. In DNA form, the CDR3 reads TGCGCCAGCAGCCAAGATTCTAGCACAGATACGCAGTATTTT. Residues: CASSQDSSTDTQYF.

The genes are TRBV10-3 and TRBJ2-5, with D unclear. The CDR3 length is 13 residues. Germline CDR1 is ENHRY and CDR2 is SYGVKD. V lost 6 bases to trimming and J lost 2 bases, with 10 bases between them. Here the CDR3 DNA reads TGTGCCATCAGCCCCGGGTGGCAAGAGACCCAGTACTTC. Its protein is CAISPGWQETQYF.

This clone has a handful of counts. The gene calls are TRBV4-1 and TRBJ2-7, with 10 positions matching TRBD2. Germline CDR1 is MGHRA and CDR2 is YSYEKL. The CDR3 is 16 residues long. V shed 3 bases and J 0 bases; nucleotides not matched to a gene: 5. CDR3 nucleotide sequence: TGCGCCAGCAGCCACATACTAGCGGGGAGCTCCTACGAGCAGTACTTC. Translation gives CASSHILAGSSYEQYF.

The V call is TRBV6-5, the J call TRBJ2-1; 9 bases are a match to TRBD2. J lost 5 bases, V lost 0 bases, and 5 bases had no gene match. CDR1 is MNHEY and CDR2 is SVGAGI in the germline V gene. The CDR3 loop spans 16 amino acids. The DNA of the CDR3 is TGTGCCAGCAGTTACTCGAGGCTAGCGGGACACAATGAGCAGTTCTTC. Translation gives CASSYSRLAGHNEQFF.

This clone was counted a few times. This chain connects TRBV2 to TRBJ1-5, with D unclear. The ends were cut back, 4 bases at V and 2 bases at J, with 9 bases in the middle. The CDR3 has 14 amino acids. Germline values: CDR1 SNHLY, CDR2 FYNNEI. CDR3 residues: CASSVSGRNQPQHF. Written as DNA, the CDR3 is TGTGCCAGCAGTGTTTCAGGCCGCAATCAGCCCCAGCATTTT.

V gene TRBV15 combines with J gene TRBJ1-6; unclear D gene. In germline, CDR1 is LNHNV, CDR2 YYDKDF (reference sequence). V was clipped by 1 base and J by 6 bases, with 10 bases between them. The CDR3 spans 15 residues. This CDR3 is CATSRVTWSNSPLHF. CDR3 nucleotides: TGTGCCACCAGCAGAGTGACTTGGAGTAATTCACCCCTCCACTTT.

The V call is TRBV12-5, the J call TRBJ2-6, with D tentatively TRBD1 (5 bases). The CDR3 has 15 residues. The V end was cut by 6 bases, the J end by 0 bases, with 9 bases between. From germline, CDR1 is LGHNT and CDR2 FRNRAP. The CDR3 protein is CASGSDSSGANVLTF. CDR3 sequence (DNA): TGTGCTAGTGGCTCAGACAGCTCTGGGGCCAACGTCCTGACTTTC.

This clone showed up just once. This sequence joins TRBV29-1 and TRBJ2-2, with TRBD2 matching over 7 bases. There are 14 residues in the CDR3. Germline-derived CDR1 and CDR2 are SQVTM and ANQGSEA. The ends lost 5 bases at V and 7 bases at J; junction bases unmatched: 10. The CDR3 sequence: CSVSGAGSDGELFF. CDR3 sequence (DNA): TGCAGCGTTTCGGGAGCGGGGTCAGACGGGGAGCTGTTTTTT.

The V and J genes are TRBV5-1 and TRBJ1-2, with 7 bases matching TRBD1. Germline V lookup: CDR1 SGHRS, CDR2 YFSETQ. J lost 7 bases, V lost 3 bases, and 9 bases had no gene match. The CDR3 has 14 residues. The CDR3 nucleotides read TGCGCCAGCAGCTCCACCGGGACAGTCGGTGGCTACACCTTC. Its translation: CASSSTGTVGGYTF.

The V gene is TRBV6-5, the J gene TRBJ2-2; TRBD1 agrees at 7 bases. CDR3 length: 12 residues. The germline CDR1 and CDR2 sequences are MNHEY and SVGAGI. The trim removed 7 bases at V and 6 bases at J, leaving 2 bases unmatched. The CDR3 loop is CASKGAAGELFF. The CDR3 DNA follows: TGTGCCAGCAAGGGGGCAGCCGGGGAGCTGTTTTTT.

Here the CDR3 DNA reads TGTGCCTGGAGTCCGCGGGGGGGCCGGAGAGATACGCAGTATTTT. Its protein is CAWSPRGGRRDTQYF. The rearrangement uses TRBV30 and TRBJ2-3; 9 bases agree with TRBD2. The CDR3 extends over 15 amino acids. The germline CDR1 and CDR2 sequences are GTSNPN and SVGIG (reference sequence). V lost 2 bases and J lost 5; bases outside the gene matches: 8.

This clone turned up a few times. Within the sample, other DNA sequences also encode this same CDR3. The J gene is TRBJ1-1, the V gene TRBV2, with D unresolved. Trimming took 0 bases from V and 7 from J, leaving 9 bases between them. The V gene's germline CDR1 is SNHLY and CDR2 FYNNEI. This CDR3 comprises 13 residues. The CDR3 sequence: CASSEARQSEAFF. The CDR3 region has the DNA TGTGCCAGCAGTGAAGCGCGGCAAAGTGAAGCTTTCTTT.

This chain connects TRBV6-5 to TRBJ1-1; D possibly corresponds to TRBD1 (5 bases). This CDR3 spans 11 amino acids. In germline, CDR1 is MNHEY, CDR2 SVGAGI. V gave up 9 bases and J gave up 0 bases, with 5 bases separating them. This CDR3 reads CARDMNTEAFF. CDR3 DNA: TGTGCCAGGGACATGAACACTGAAGCTTTCTTT.

The chain combines TRBV14 with TRBJ2-5, with 7 bases that match TRBD2. The CDR3 contains 16 residues. V shed 3 bases, J shed 7 bases, and the junction held 14 bases outside the gene matches. Germline loops: CDR1 SGHDN, CDR2 FVKESK. CDR3 nucleotides: TGTGCCAGCAGCCAGTCGCGGGACTATCCAAGATGGACCCAGTACTTC. Translation gives CASSQSRDYPRWTQYF.

In its sample, this clone was seen a few times. The chain employs TRBV4-3 and TRBJ2-7; maybe TRBD1 (5 bases). Per germline, CDR1 LGHNA and CDR2 YSLEER. V was shortened by 1 base and J by 7 bases, with 14 bases between the two germline ends. The CDR3 runs to 14 residues. CDR3 loop: CASSQVGRAGEQYF. The CDR3 DNA follows: TGCGCCAGCAGCCAAGTGGGCAGGGCAGGAGAGCAGTACTTC.

This sequence joins TRBV29-1 and TRBJ2-2; 7 bases align to TRBD2. From germline, CDR1 is SQVTM and CDR2 ANQGSEA. CDR3 length: 12 amino acids. After removal of 6 bases from V and 6 bases from J, the junction contained 4 bases not matched to a gene. CDR3 residues: CSVQGGAGELFF. CDR3 DNA: TGCAGCGTCCAGGGAGGGGCCGGGGAGCTGTTTTTT.

V and J are TRBV30 and TRBJ2-3; D is undetermined. Germline CDR1 reads GTSNPN; CDR2 reads SVGIG (reference sequence). This CDR3 is built from 12 residues. V dropped 3 bases and J dropped 4 bases, with 8 bases sitting between them. As DNA, the CDR3 is TGTGCCTGGAGCGGTTGGCCAGATACGCAGTATTTT. Translating it yields CAWSGWPDTQYF. The full variable domain, rest sourced from reference TRBV30 and TRBJ2-3, is SQTIHQWPATLVQPVGSPLSLECTVEGTSNPNLYWYRQAAGRGLQLLFYSVGIGQISSEVPQNLSASRPQDRQFILSSKKLLLSDSGFYLCAWSGWPDTQYFGPGTRLTVL.

This clone showed up just a few times. This chain uses TRBV7-6 with TRBJ1-1, with a tentative D call TRBD1 (5 bases). Trimming pared 5 bases from V and 2 bases from J, leaving 12 bases between. The germline V gene encodes CDR1 SGHVS and CDR2 FNYEAQ. This CDR3 spans 14 amino acids. DNA for the CDR3: TGTGCCAGCAGCCCGGTCACAGGCAACACTGAAGCTTTCTTT. It is translated as CASSPVTGNTEAFF.

The CDR3 sequence: CASSHRTSGESGETQYF. CDR3 sequence (DNA): TGTGCCAGCAGCCACCGGACTAGCGGGGAGAGTGGAGAGACCCAGTACTTC. V and J are TRBV4-2 and TRBJ2-5; 12 bases fit TRBD2. Germline V gives CDR1 LGHNA, CDR2 YNFKEQ. This CDR3 is built from 17 residues. V gave up 3 bases and J gave up 4 bases; unmatched junction bases: 9.

The chain has TRBV2 and TRBJ2-1; 8 nucleotides match TRBD1. After removal of 4 bases from V and 8 bases from J, the junction contained 13 bases not matched to a gene. The germline CDR1 and CDR2 sequences are SNHLY and FYNNEI. The CDR3 contains 16 residues. CDR3 region: CASSGPDRGYFDEQFF. As DNA, the CDR3 is TGTGCCAGCAGTGGGCCCGACAGGGGATATTTCGATGAGCAGTTCTTC.

About this clone: The same CDR3 is also encoded by other DNA sequences in this sample. The rearrangement uses TRBV11-2 and TRBJ2-5; D is undetermined. CDR1 and CDR2 (germline): SGHAT, FQNNGV. V lost 0 bases and J lost 1, with 0 bases in between. The CDR3 totals 12 residues. The CDR3 loop is CASSLDQETQYF. Written as DNA, the CDR3 is TGTGCCAGCAGCTTAGACCAAGAGACCCAGTACTTC.

This clone turned up a few times. The chain uses TRBV27 and TRBJ1-1; TRBD1 agrees at 7 bases. Per the germline V gene, CDR1 is MNHEY and CDR2 is SMNVEV (reference sequence). This CDR3 comprises 13 residues. J lost 5 bases, V lost 4 bases, and 4 bases had no gene match. The CDR3 DNA is TGTGCCAGCAGTTCACAGGGGAGGACTGAAGCTTTCTTT. Translation: CASSSQGRTEAFF.

This clone turned up a few times. The chain recombines TRBV2 with TRBJ2-1; D remains ambiguous. This CDR3 has 15 residues. The germline CDR1 and CDR2 sequences are SNHLY and FYNNEI. V lost 6 bases and J 4 bases, leaving 16 bases between the germline ends. This CDR3 reads CASRVDSFYYNEQFF. CDR3 bases: TGTGCCAGCAGGGTTGACTCGTTCTATTACAATGAGCAGTTCTTC.

This clone has just one count. The same CDR3 arises from other DNA sequences in this sample as well. The rearrangement joins TRBV29-1 to TRBJ2-5, with D tentatively TRBD2 (7 bases). This CDR3 spans 13 amino acids. Germline loops: CDR1 SQVTM, CDR2 ANQGSEA. The V and J ends lost 2 bases and 5 bases respectively, with 12 bases between them. The CDR3 here is CSVELGRGETQYF. The CDR3 nucleotides are TGCAGCGTTGAACTTGGGAGGGGGGAGACCCAGTACTTC.

V usage is TRBV9 and J usage is TRBJ2-1; 10 bases align to TRBD2. Germline V gives CDR1 SGDLS, CDR2 YYNGEE. Trimming cost V 0 bases and J 7 bases; bases outside gene matches: 4. This CDR3 spans 15 amino acids. Written as DNA, the CDR3 is TGTGCCAGCAGCGTAGATAGCGGGGGGTTAAATGAGCAGTTCTTC. Translated, it gives CASSVDSGGLNEQFF.

V usage is TRBV30 and J usage is TRBJ2-5; 7 bases match TRBD1. This CDR3 is 13 amino acids long. CDR1 is GTSNPN, CDR2 SVGIG, per germline (reference sequence). V lost 3 bases to trimming and J lost 2 bases; unmatched junction nucleotides: 3. The CDR3 spells CAWSRDRQETQYF. The CDR3 nucleotides read TGTGCCTGGAGCCGGGACAGACAAGAGACCCAGTACTTC. The variable domain in full, with the rest retrieved from reference TRBV30 and TRBJ2-5, is SQTIHQWPATLVQPVGSPLSLECTVEGTSNPNLYWYRQAAGRGLQLLFYSVGIGQISSEVPQNLSASRPQDRQFILSSKKLLLSDSGFYLCAWSRDRQETQYFGPGTRLLVL.

This chain joins TRBV2 and TRBJ2-1, with 9 bases lining up with TRBD2. Germline V gene sequence: CDR1 SNHLY, CDR2 FYNNEI. The CDR3 is 17 residues long. J lost 6 bases, V lost 5 bases, and 14 bases had no gene match. The CDR3 loop reads CASSKKGPGLARNEQFF. CDR3 nucleotides: TGTGCCAGCAGTAAGAAAGGTCCGGGACTAGCTCGCAATGAGCAGTTCTTC.

This chain connects TRBV30 to TRBJ1-6; D not certain. The germline V gene encodes CDR1 GTSNPN and CDR2 SVGIG (reference sequence). Trimming pared 0 bases from V and 7 bases from J, leaving 10 bases between. CDR3 length: 14 residues. CDR3 amino acids: CAWSVGSGNSPLHF. The DNA of the CDR3 is TGTGCCTGGAGTGTAGGATCGGGGAATTCACCCCTCCACTTT.

The chain employs TRBV7-2 and TRBJ1-1; D is unclear. The CDR3 spans 15 residues. Germline CDR1 is SGHTA and CDR2 is FQGNSA. V was pared by 6 bases and J by 0 bases, with 14 bases between. CDR3 in amino acids: CASSNRPTLNTEAFF. In nucleotides, the CDR3 is TGTGCCAGCAGTAACCGCCCGACCCTGAACACTGAAGCTTTCTTT.

The V gene is TRBV25-1, the J gene TRBJ2-2; D might be TRBD1 (5 bases). V was pared by 5 bases and J by 5 bases, with 15 bases between. CDR1 and CDR2 (germline): MGHDK, SYGVNS. This CDR3 has 15 amino acids. As DNA, the CDR3 is TGTGCCAGCAGTTCGTCAGGGTTTGGGACCGGGGAGCTGTTTTTT. Translated, it gives CASSSSGFGTGELFF.

This chain uses TRBV7-2 with TRBJ2-7; TRBD2 matches at 12 bases. The CDR3 sequence is 14 residues long. The germline V gene has CDR1 SGHTA and CDR2 FQGNSA. Trimming at V came to 5 bases and at J to 4 bases, leaving 3 bases not matched to a gene. The CDR3 region is CASSPLAGGYEQYF. The DNA of the CDR3 is TGTGCCAGCAGCCCCCTAGCGGGGGGGTACGAGCAGTACTTC.

This sequence joins TRBV29-1 and TRBJ2-5, with 7 bases identical to TRBD1. The V segment lost 0 bases and the J segment 5 bases; nucleotides outside the gene matches: 6. Germline values: CDR1 SQVTM, CDR2 ANQGSEA. This CDR3 region has 14 residues. In nucleotides, the CDR3 is TGCAGCGTTGAAGATACAGGGGCTGGGGAGACCCAGTACTTC. Translating gives CSVEDTGAGETQYF. Full variable domain (rest looked up from reference TRBV29-1 and TRBJ2-5): SAVISQKPSRDICQRGTSLTIQCQVDSQVTMMFWYRQQPGQSLTLIATANQGSEATYESGFVIDKFPISRPNLTFSTLTVSNMSPEDSSIYLCSVEDTGAGETQYFGPGTRLLVL.